This T cell receptor (beta chain) was recovered during a study of tumor-infiltrating lymphocytes in localized non-small cell lung cancer. Germline assignment: CDR1 MDHEN and CDR2 SYDVKM. This CDR3 is 15 amino acids long. V lost 10 bases and J 0 bases, leaving 19 bases between the germline ends. Study findings and constraints: IM1 and IM2 tumors showed no difference in T-cell fraction. Tumor T-cell fraction was not associated with recurrence-free survival. Higher tumor T cell infiltration than in uninvolved lung was supported by TCRbeta sequencing.

Concerning this clone: Its antigen is unidentified.

TCRdb's copy holds only in-frame clones and misses some; the assay was immunoSEQ multiplex PCR. In the table there are around 15,000 clones, 69% of which are singletons. This chain joins TRBV28 and TRBJ2-7; a possible D gene is TRBD2 (5 bases). Specimen: lung tumor tissue. The source is a human donor with non-small cell lung cancer. The CDR3 DNA sequence: TGTGCCACCACGAATGGAGGTTGGAGCTCCTACGAGCAGTACTTC. Residues: CATTNGGWSSYEQYF.